This passage covers 30 T cell receptor beta chains from one sample sequenced in a study of blood T cell repertoires in COVID-19. Generated by immunoSEQ multiplex PCR, the TCRdb table keeps only in-frame clones and is missing some. This table holds around 97,000 clones, roughly 87% found once. Material: peripheral blood. All receptors come from a human donor in a cohort sampled during active COVID-19.

This clone was detected only a few times. The chain uses TRBV28 and TRBJ1-2; 7 bases fit TRBD1. The V segment lost 5 bases and the J segment 4 bases; nucleotides outside the gene matches: 13. There are 16 residues in the CDR3. Germline assignment: CDR1 MDHEN and CDR2 SYDVKM. The CDR3 bases are TGTGCCAGCAGTCCCAGACAGGGCTCGGGCCTCTATGGCTACACCTTC. Encoded protein: CASSPRQGSGLYGYTF.

This clone is deemed medium-sized. This chain connects TRBV5-6 to TRBJ1-6, with 7 bases lining up with TRBD1. Trimming took 4 bases from V and 10 from J; bases not matched to a gene: 5. In germline, CDR1 is SGHDT, CDR2 YYEEEE. The CDR3 loop spans 13 amino acids. The CDR3 sequence is CASSRIQGSPLHF. In DNA, the CDR3 is TGTGCCAGCAGCCGTATACAGGGGTCACCCCTCCACTTT.

The chain couples TRBV3-1 (or the pseudogene TRBV3-2) to TRBJ1-6, with a possible D match to TRBD1 (6 bases). Germline values: CDR1 LGHDT, CDR2 YNNKEL (reference sequence). The V and J ends lost 6 bases and 5 bases respectively, with 17 bases between them. This CDR3 has 16 amino acids. CDR3 bases: TGTGCCAGCAGTCAGAATCAGGGGCTCAATAATTCACCCCTCCACTTT. This gives the protein CASSQNQGLNNSPLHF.

This chain joins TRBV5-4 and TRBJ2-1; D unclear. CDR1 is SGHNT, CDR2 YYREEE, per germline (reference sequence). CDR3 size: 12 residues. Trimming took off 2 bases at V and 6 bases at J, with 6 bases between the two ends. The CDR3 DNA is TGTGCCAGCAGCTTTTCCGGCAATGAGCAGTTCTTC. Encoded protein: CASSFSGNEQFF.

The chain has TRBV5-1 and TRBJ2-1; D may be TRBD2 (5 bases). The CDR3 runs to 14 residues. Germline CDR1 reads SGHRS; CDR2 reads YFSETQ. Trimming removed 6 bases from V and 4 bases from J, with 14 bases in between. This CDR3 reads CASNLGDTYNEQFF. In nucleotides, the CDR3 is TGCGCCAGCAATCTCGGGGATACGTACAATGAGCAGTTCTTC.

The chain recombines TRBV19 with TRBJ2-7, with 7 nucleotides matching TRBD1. The CDR3 contains 15 residues. CDR1 is LNHDA and CDR2 is SQIVND in the germline V gene (reference sequence). Trimming cost V 3 bases and J 2 bases; bases outside gene matches: 7. The CDR3 DNA reads TGTGCCAGTAGTATGAGGCCGGGACAGACCTACGAGCAGTACTTC. Encoded protein: CASSMRPGQTYEQYF. Looking up the rest from reference TRBV19 and TRBJ2-7 gives the full variable domain: DGGITQSPKYLFRKEGQNVTLSCEQNLNHDAMYWYRQDPGQGLRLIYYSQIVNDFQKGDIAEGYSVSREKKESFPLTVTSAQKNPTAFYLCASSMRPGQTYEQYFGPGTRLTVT.

V gene TRBV11-2 combines with J gene TRBJ2-7; 9 nucleotides align to TRBD2. Germline CDR1 and CDR2: SGHAT and FQNNGV. CDR3 length equals 16 residues. The J segment lost 0 bases and the V segment lost 5 bases, leaving 8 bases of the junction unmatched. The CDR3 loop is CASSPPTSGPSYEQYF. The CDR3 bases are TGTGCCAGCAGCCCCCCGACTAGCGGCCCCTCCTACGAGCAGTACTTC. Looking up the rest from reference TRBV11-2 and TRBJ2-7 gives the full variable domain: EAGVAQSPRYKIIEKRQSVAFWCNPISGHATLYWYQQILGQGPKLLIQFQNNGVVDDSQLPKDRFSAERLKGVDSTLKIQPAKLEDSAVYLCASSPPTSGPSYEQYFGPGTRLTVT.

This clone was counted between two and nine times. V usage is TRBV7-9 and J usage is TRBJ2-7; D may be TRBD2 (5 bases). V was shortened by 4 bases and J by 0 bases, with 13 bases between the two germline ends. This CDR3 comprises 15 residues. CDR1 SEHNR and CDR2 FQNEAQ come from the germline V gene (reference sequence). This chain's CDR3 is CASSSLPGTSYEQYF. CDR3 nucleotides: TGTGCCAGCAGCTCCCTTCCGGGAACCTCCTACGAGCAGTACTTC. Complete variable domain (other parts from reference TRBV7-9 and TRBJ2-7): DTGVSQNPRHKITKRGQNVTFRCDPISEHNRLYWYRQTLGQGPEFLTYFQNEAQLEKSRLLSDRFSAERPKGSFSTLEIQRTEQGDSAMYLCASSSLPGTSYEQYFGPGTRLTVT.

V usage is TRBV4-1 and J usage is TRBJ2-3, with 7 bases identical to TRBD1. CDR3 length: 16 residues. CDR1 is MGHRA and CDR2 is YSYEKL in the germline V gene. The V segment lost 1 base and the J segment 3 bases; nucleotides outside the gene matches: 7. The CDR3 reads CASSQVRGRGTDTQYF. CDR3 DNA sequence: TGCGCCAGCAGCCAAGTAAGGGGGCGCGGAACAGATACGCAGTATTTT.

The J gene is TRBJ1-1, the V gene TRBV6-5, with unresolved D. The CDR3 totals 13 residues. V was trimmed by 6 bases and J by 1 base, leaving 9 bases between them. Germline V gives CDR1 MNHEY, CDR2 SVGAGI. The CDR3 region is CASSLEGNTEAFF. In DNA form, the CDR3 reads TGTGCCAGCAGCCTCGAGGGGAACACTGAAGCTTTCTTT.

The chain recombines TRBV5-1 with TRBJ1-4; D remains unclear. Between the trimmed V and J ends, which lost 2 bases and 5 bases, there was a span of 10 bases. This CDR3 spans 14 amino acids. From germline, CDR1 is SGHRS and CDR2 YFSETQ. The CDR3: CASSLGGWNEKLFF. The CDR3 coding sequence is TGCGCCAGCAGCTTAGGAGGTTGGAATGAAAAACTGTTTTTT.

The chain carries TRBV30 and TRBJ2-7; 7 positions agree with TRBD2. The CDR3 consists of 13 residues. CDR1 and CDR2 from the germline V gene are GTSNPN and SVGIG (reference sequence). The V and J ends lost 7 bases and 1 base, in that order; junction bases with no gene match: 7. The CDR3 DNA is TGTGCCTCCAGTGGGGGGGGATCCTACGAGCAGTACTTC. Translated: CASSGGGSYEQYF.

This chain connects TRBV5-1 to TRBJ2-5; TRBD1 is a possible D gene (5 bases). V was cut by 1 base and J by 0 bases, with 16 bases left in between. This CDR3 has 17 residues. The germline V gene has CDR1 SGHRS and CDR2 YFSETQ. The CDR3 here is CASSLLPPQVNQETQYF. The CDR3 region has the DNA TGCGCCAGCAGCTTGCTACCCCCACAGGTGAACCAAGAGACCCAGTACTTC.

V and J are TRBV24-1 and TRBJ2-1, with TRBD1 identical over 9 bases. Trimming cost V 2 bases and J 5 bases; bases outside gene matches: 6. The CDR3 totals 16 residues. The germline V gene encodes CDR1 KGHDR and CDR2 SFDVKD. CDR3 in amino acids: CATSDSGTGNNNEQFF. CDR3 nucleotide sequence: TGTGCCACCAGTGATTCCGGGACAGGGAATAACAATGAGCAGTTCTTC.

This clone showed up just once. The chain uses TRBV12-3 or TRBV12-4 and TRBJ2-7; D remains unclear. The CDR3 contains 12 residues. V lost 6 bases to trimming and J lost 2 bases, with 8 bases between them. The CDR3 protein is CASRREAYEQYF. In DNA form, the CDR3 reads TGTGCCAGCAGACGCGAGGCCTACGAGCAGTACTTC.

The chain recombines TRBV6-6 with TRBJ1-6; 9 bases match TRBD1. The CDR3 has 16 residues. Germline CDR1 reads MNHNY; CDR2 reads SVGAGI (reference sequence). V trimming: 2 bases; J trimming: 5 bases; junction bases outside the gene matches: 4. CDR3 nucleotides: TGTGCCAGCAGTTACGCGGGGACAGGGAATAATTCACCCCTCCACTTT. Encoded protein: CASSYAGTGNNSPLHF.

This clone was observed a few times. The chain joins TRBV5-1 to TRBJ2-7; a possible D gene is TRBD1 (5 bases). The CDR3 is 15 amino acids. Looked up from germline, CDR1 is SGHRS and CDR2 is YFSETQ. Trimming pared 3 bases from V and 7 bases from J, leaving 20 bases between. CDR3 sequence: CASSWGDRHLEEQYF. The CDR3 region has the DNA TGCGCCAGCAGCTGGGGTGACAGACACCTTGAGGAGCAGTACTTC.

The chain couples TRBV3-1 (or the pseudogene TRBV3-2) to TRBJ1-1; unclear D gene. In germline, CDR1 is LGHDT, CDR2 YNNKEL (reference sequence). CDR3 length: 13 amino acids. Trimming removed 0 bases at V and 7 bases at J, with 9 bases between. The CDR3 sequence: CASSQDLQSEAFF. As DNA, the CDR3 is TGTGCCAGCAGCCAAGATTTACAGAGTGAAGCTTTCTTT.

A single count supports this clone. This chain joins TRBV28 and TRBJ2-1; D call uncertain. In germline, CDR1 is MDHEN, CDR2 SYDVKM. Trimming cost V 3 bases and J 5 bases, with 8 bases left between them. The CDR3 extends over 13 amino acids. The CDR3 bases are TGTGCCAGCAGTTTTAACAGAAACAATGAGCAGTTCTTC. It codes for CASSFNRNNEQFF.

This rearrangement joins TRBV6-5 to TRBJ2-4, with 12 bases fitting TRBD2. The junction had 0 bases not matched to a gene; V was cut back by 0 bases and J by 6 bases. Per the germline V gene, CDR1 is MNHEY and CDR2 is SVGAGI. There are 15 residues in the CDR3. CDR3 sequence reads: CASSYSGLAGNIQYF. As DNA, the CDR3 is TGTGCCAGCAGTTACTCGGGACTAGCGGGAAACATTCAGTACTTC.

The chain couples TRBV7-6 to TRBJ2-7; the match to TRBD1 covers 8 bases. CDR1 and CDR2 from the germline V gene are SGHVS and FNYEAQ. The ends lost 1 base at V and 6 bases at J; junction bases unmatched: 11. The CDR3 runs 16 residues. The CDR3 loop is CASSLGPGQVRLEQYF. CDR3 bases: TGTGCCAGCAGCTTAGGCCCGGGACAGGTTCGGCTCGAGCAGTACTTC.

This chain connects TRBV19 to TRBJ2-7; 8 bases are a match to TRBD1. Germline CDR1 is LNHDA and CDR2 is SQIVND (reference sequence). This CDR3 is built from 14 residues. Losses at the gene ends were 9 bases for V and 3 bases for J; bases not matched to a gene: 10. CDR3: CASLSTGDSYEQYF. As DNA, the CDR3 is TGTGCCAGCCTCTCGACAGGGGACAGCTACGAGCAGTACTTC. The full variable domain, completed using reference TRBV19 and TRBJ2-7, is DGGITQSPKYLFRKEGQNVTLSCEQNLNHDAMYWYRQDPGQGLRLIYYSQIVNDFQKGDIAEGYSVSREKKESFPLTVTSAQKNPTAFYLCASLSTGDSYEQYFGPGTRLTVT.

The V call is TRBV7-9, the J call TRBJ2-2; tentatively, D is TRBD1 (6 bases). Germline V gene data show CDR1 as SEHNR and CDR2 as FQNEAQ (reference sequence). The CDR3 is 17 amino acids. V lost 5 bases to trimming and J lost 3 bases, with 19 bases between them. As DNA, the CDR3 is TGTGCCAGCAGCGCCCAGTTGACAGGACGCGACACCGGGGAGCTGTTTTTT. This translates into CASSAQLTGRDTGELFF.

The sample holds one count of this clone. This chain links TRBV5-1 with TRBJ2-5, with TRBD2 identical over 14 bases. The CDR3 has 17 amino acids. Germline V lookup: CDR1 SGHRS, CDR2 YFSETQ. Germline trimming cut 4 bases from V and 4 bases from J; bases unmatched to any gene: 9. This CDR3 reads CASSRGTSGGMRETQYF. CDR3 nucleotides: TGCGCCAGCAGCCGTGGGACTAGCGGGGGTATGAGAGAGACCCAGTACTTC.

The chain links TRBV28 to TRBJ2-7; D is unclear. Trimming removed 6 bases from V and 5 bases from J, with 8 bases in between. Germline CDR1 MDHEN, CDR2 SYDVKM. The CDR3 is 11 residues long. DNA of the CDR3: TGTGCCAGCAGCCCGGAGCACGAGCAGTACTTC. Translated: CASSPEHEQYF.

This clone has just one count. The V and J genes are TRBV6-4 and TRBJ2-2; maybe TRBD2 (5 bases). This CDR3 spans 14 amino acids. The germline V and J ends were trimmed by 6 bases and 4 bases, with 12 bases remaining between them. Germline V lookup: CDR1 MRHNA, CDR2 SNTAGT. The CDR3 loop reads CASSRGGSTGELFF. The DNA for the CDR3 is TGTGCCAGCAGCCGTGGAGGTTCCACCGGGGAGCTGTTTTTT.

The rearrangement joins TRBV5-1 to TRBJ2-1, with TRBD2 identical over 9 bases. The germline V gene encodes CDR1 SGHRS and CDR2 YFSETQ. Germline trimming cut 0 bases from V and 6 bases from J; bases unmatched to any gene: 4. There are 15 residues in the CDR3. The CDR3: CASSLVGLAVNEQFF. In DNA, the CDR3 is TGCGCCAGCAGCTTGGTGGGACTAGCCGTCAATGAGCAGTTCTTC.

This rearrangement joins TRBV7-2 to TRBJ1-4; possibly TRBD1 for D (6 bases). The germline gives CDR1 SGHTA, CDR2 FQGNSA. CDR3 length equals 15 residues. Trimming took 5 bases from V and 0 from J, leaving 10 bases between them. CDR3 DNA: TGTGCCAGCAGCCGGGACATTTCAACTAATGAAAAACTGTTTTTT. Its translation: CASSRDISTNEKLFF.

The V and J genes are TRBV2 and TRBJ2-3; tentative D call: TRBD1 (6 bases). V was shortened by 7 bases and J by 4 bases, with 12 bases between the two germline ends. This CDR3 contains 13 residues. CDR1 is SNHLY, CDR2 FYNNEI, per germline. CDR3 DNA: TGTGCCAGCAACCTAGAGGGGGCAGATACGCAGTATTTT. It encodes CASNLEGADTQYF.

V and J are TRBV5-4 and TRBJ2-6; a weak D match, TRBD1 (6 bases). This CDR3 comprises 16 residues. CDR1 and CDR2 (germline): SGHNT, YYREEE (reference sequence). The germline V and J ends were trimmed by 0 bases and 2 bases, with 9 bases remaining between them. CDR3 sequence: CASSLDWGPGANVLTF. In nucleotides, the CDR3 is TGTGCCAGCAGCTTGGATTGGGGGCCTGGGGCCAACGTCCTGACTTTC.